This TCR beta chain stems from a study of long-term antiretroviral therapy in people with HIV. At the survey level, the v3.0 immunoSEQ assay was run. Sequencing used immunoSEQ multiplex PCR; TCRdb keeps in-frame clones, though not all of them. The sample includes more than 35,000 clones, over 90% of them seen just once. V lost 0 bases, J lost 9 bases, and 16 bases lay in between. CDR3 length: 15 residues. The V gene's germline CDR1 is SGHNT and CDR2 YYREEE (reference sequence). This specimen consisted of unsorted PBMCs, obtained 3.7 years after starting antiretroviral therapy. This receptor was identified in a woman between 50 and 59 years old with HIV. This rearrangement joins TRBV5-4 to TRBJ2-4, with D tentatively TRBD1 or TRBD2 (6 bases each). This CDR3 reads CASSLVGGRGSIQYF. In nucleotides, the CDR3 is TGTGCCAGCAGCTTGGTAGGGGGGCGTGGAAGCATTCAGTACTTC. The variable domain in full, completed from reference TRBV5-4 and TRBJ2-4, reads ETGVTQSPTHLIKTRGQQVTLRCSSQSGHNTVSWYQQALGQGPQFIFQYYREEENGRGNFPPRFSGLQFPNYSSELNVNALELDDSALYLCASSLVGGRGSIQYFGAGTRLSVL.